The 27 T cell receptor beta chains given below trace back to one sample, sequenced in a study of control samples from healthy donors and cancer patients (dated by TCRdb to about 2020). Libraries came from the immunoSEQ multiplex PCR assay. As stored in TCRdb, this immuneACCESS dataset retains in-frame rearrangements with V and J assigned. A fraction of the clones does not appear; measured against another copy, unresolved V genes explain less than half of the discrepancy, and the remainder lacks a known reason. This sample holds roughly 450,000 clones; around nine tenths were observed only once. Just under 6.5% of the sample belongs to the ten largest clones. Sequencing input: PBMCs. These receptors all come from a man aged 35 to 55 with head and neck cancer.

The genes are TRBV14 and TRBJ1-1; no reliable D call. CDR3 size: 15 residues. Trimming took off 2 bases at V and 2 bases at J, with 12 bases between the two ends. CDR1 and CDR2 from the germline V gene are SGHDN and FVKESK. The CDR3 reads CASSQSPRGNTEAFF. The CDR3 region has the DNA TGTGCCAGCAGCCAATCTCCCCGTGGTAACACTGAAGCTTTCTTT.

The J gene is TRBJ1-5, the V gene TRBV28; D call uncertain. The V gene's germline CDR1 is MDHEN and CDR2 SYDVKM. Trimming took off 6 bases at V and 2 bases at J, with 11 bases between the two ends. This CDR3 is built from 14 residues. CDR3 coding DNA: TGTGCCAGCAGCACCCTGATAGGCAATCAGCCCCAGCATTTT. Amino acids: CASSTLIGNQPQHF.

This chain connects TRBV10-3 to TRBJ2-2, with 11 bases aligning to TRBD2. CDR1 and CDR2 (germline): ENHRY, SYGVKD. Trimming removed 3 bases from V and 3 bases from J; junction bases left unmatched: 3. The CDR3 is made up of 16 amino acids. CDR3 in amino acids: CAISETSGSDTGELFF. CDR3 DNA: TGTGCCATCAGTGAAACTAGCGGGAGTGACACCGGGGAGCTGTTTTTT.

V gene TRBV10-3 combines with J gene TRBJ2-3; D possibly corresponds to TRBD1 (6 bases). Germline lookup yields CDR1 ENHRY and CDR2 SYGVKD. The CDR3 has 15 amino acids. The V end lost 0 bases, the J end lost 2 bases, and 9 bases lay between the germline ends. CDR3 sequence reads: CAISESGDNTDTQYF. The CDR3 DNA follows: TGTGCCATCAGTGAGTCGGGGGACAACACAGATACGCAGTATTTT.

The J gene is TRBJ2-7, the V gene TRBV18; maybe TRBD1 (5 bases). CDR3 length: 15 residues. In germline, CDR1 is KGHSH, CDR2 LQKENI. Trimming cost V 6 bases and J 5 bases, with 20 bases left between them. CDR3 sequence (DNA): TGTGCCAGCTCCCGTAGTGAGACAGTAGTAAACGAGCAGTACTTC. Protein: CASSRSETVVNEQYF.

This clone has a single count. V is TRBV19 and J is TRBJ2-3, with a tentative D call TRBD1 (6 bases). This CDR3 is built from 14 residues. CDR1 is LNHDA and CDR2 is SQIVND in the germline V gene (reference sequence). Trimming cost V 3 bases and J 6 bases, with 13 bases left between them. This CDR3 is CASSIHRERDTQYF. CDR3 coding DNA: TGTGCCAGTAGTATCCACAGGGAGCGGGATACGCAGTATTTT.

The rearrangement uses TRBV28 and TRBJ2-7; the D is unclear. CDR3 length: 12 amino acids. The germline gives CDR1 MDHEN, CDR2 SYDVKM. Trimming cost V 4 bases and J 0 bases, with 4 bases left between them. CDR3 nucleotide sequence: TGTGCCAGCAGTTCGAACTCCTACGAGCAGTACTTC. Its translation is CASSSNSYEQYF.

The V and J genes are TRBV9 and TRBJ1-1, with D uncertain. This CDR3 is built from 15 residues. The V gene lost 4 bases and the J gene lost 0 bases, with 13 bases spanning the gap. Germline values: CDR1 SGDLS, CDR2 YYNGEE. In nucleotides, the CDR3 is TGTGCCAGCAGCCCCCAAACCGGGGTGAACACTGAAGCTTTCTTT. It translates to CASSPQTGVNTEAFF.

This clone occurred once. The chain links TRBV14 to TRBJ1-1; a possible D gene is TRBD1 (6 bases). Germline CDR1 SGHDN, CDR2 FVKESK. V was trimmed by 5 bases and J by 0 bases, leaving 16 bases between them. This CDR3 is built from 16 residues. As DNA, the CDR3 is TGTGCCAGCAGCTTCGGGACAAACCTATTGAACACTGAAGCTTTCTTT. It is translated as CASSFGTNLLNTEAFF. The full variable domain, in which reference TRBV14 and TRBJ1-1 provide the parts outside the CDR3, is EAGVTQFPSHSVIEKGQTVTLRCDPISGHDNLYWYRRVMGKEIKFLLHFVKESKQDESGMPNNRFLAERTGGTYSTLKVQPAELEDSGVYFCASSFGTNLLNTEAFFGQGTRLTVV.

Written as DNA, the CDR3 is TGTGCCAGCACCCCGGGGGGGGCAGGGGAATTCGGCGAGCAGTTCTTC. Its protein product is CASTPGGAGEFGEQFF. The genes are TRBV28 and TRBJ2-1, with 8 bases that match TRBD2. The V segment lost 7 bases and the J segment 10 bases; nucleotides outside the gene matches: 18. The length of the CDR3 is 16 residues. Germline V lookup: CDR1 MDHEN, CDR2 SYDVKM.

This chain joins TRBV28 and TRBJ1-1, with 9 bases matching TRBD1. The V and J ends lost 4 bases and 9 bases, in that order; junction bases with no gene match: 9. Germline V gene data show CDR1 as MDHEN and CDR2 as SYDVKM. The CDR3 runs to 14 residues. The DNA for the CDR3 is TGTGCCAGCAGTTGGGGTGGACAGGGGAGGAAAGCTTTCTTT. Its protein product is CASSWGGQGRKAFF.

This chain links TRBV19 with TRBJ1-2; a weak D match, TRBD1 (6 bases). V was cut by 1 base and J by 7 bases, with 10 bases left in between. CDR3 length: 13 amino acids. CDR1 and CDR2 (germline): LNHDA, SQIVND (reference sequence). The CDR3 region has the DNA TGTGCCAGTAGTATAGGTCCAGGGGCTGGCTACACCTTC. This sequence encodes CASSIGPGAGYTF.

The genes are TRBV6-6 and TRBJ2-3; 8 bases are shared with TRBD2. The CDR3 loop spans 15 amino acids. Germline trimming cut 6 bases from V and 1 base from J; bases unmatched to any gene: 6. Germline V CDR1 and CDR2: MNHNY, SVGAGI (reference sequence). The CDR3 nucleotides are TGTGCCAGCAGACCAGCGGGGGAGGGCACAGATACGCAGTATTTT. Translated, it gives CASRPAGEGTDTQYF.

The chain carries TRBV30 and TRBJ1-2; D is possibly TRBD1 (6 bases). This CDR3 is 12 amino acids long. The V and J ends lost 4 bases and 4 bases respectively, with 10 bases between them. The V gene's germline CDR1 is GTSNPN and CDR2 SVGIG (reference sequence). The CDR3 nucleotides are TGTGCCTGGATGAAAGGGGGCTATGGCTACACCTTC. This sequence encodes CAWMKGGYGYTF.

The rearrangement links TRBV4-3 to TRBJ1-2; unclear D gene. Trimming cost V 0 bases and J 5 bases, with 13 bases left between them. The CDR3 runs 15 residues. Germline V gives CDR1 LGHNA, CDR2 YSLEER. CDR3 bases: TGCGCCAGCAGCCAAGATGGTAATAACCCGTATGGCTACACCTTC. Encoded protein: CASSQDGNNPYGYTF.

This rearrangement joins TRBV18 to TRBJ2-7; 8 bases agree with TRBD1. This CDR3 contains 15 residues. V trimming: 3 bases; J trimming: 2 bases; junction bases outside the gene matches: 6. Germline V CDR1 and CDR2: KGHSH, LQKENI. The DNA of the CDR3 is TGTGCCAGCTCACCCGGACAGGGTCTCGCCTACGAGCAGTACTTC. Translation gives CASSPGQGLAYEQYF.

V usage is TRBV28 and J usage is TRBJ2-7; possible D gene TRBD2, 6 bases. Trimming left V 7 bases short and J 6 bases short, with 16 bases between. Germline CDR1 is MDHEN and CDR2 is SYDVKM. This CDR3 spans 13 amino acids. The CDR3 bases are TGTGCCAGCACCGCCAGTGGGGGGAGCGAGCAGTACTTC. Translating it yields CASTASGGSEQYF.

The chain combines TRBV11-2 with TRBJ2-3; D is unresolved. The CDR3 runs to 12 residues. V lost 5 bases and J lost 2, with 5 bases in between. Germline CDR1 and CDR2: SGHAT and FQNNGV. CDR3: CASSPPTDTQYF. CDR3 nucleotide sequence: TGTGCCAGCAGCCCTCCCACAGATACGCAGTATTTT.

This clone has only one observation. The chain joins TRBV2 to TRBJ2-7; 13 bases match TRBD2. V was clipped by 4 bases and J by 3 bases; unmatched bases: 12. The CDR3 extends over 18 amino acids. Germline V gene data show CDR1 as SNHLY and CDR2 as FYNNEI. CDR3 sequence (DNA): TGTGCCAGCAGTGGAACTAGCGGGAGGGCCGTTAGCCTCTACGAGCAGTACTTC. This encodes CASSGTSGRAVSLYEQYF.

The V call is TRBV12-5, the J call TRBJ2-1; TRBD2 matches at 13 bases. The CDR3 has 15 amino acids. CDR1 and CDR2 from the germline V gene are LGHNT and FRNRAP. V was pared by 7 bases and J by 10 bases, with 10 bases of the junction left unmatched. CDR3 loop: CASAWGTSGDLEQFF. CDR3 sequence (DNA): TGTGCTAGTGCCTGGGGGACTAGCGGGGATTTGGAGCAGTTCTTC.

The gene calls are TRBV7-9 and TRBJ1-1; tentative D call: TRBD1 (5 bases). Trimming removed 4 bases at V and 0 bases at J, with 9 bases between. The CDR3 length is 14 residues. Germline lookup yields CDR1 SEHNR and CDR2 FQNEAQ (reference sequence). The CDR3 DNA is TGTGCCAGCAGCTCGGGACGTATGAACACTGAAGCTTTCTTT. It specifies CASSSGRMNTEAFF.

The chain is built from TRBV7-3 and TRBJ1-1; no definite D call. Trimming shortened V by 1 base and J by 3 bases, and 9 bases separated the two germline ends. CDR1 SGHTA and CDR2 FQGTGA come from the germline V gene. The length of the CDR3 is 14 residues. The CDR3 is CASSLNPGYTEAFF. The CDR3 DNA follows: TGTGCCAGCAGCTTAAATCCAGGTTACACTGAAGCTTTCTTT.

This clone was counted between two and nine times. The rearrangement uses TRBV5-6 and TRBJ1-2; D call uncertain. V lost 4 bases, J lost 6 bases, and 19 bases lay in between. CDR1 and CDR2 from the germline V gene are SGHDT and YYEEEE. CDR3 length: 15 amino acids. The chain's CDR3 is CASSPGEGWVDGYTF. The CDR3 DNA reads TGTGCCAGCAGCCCCGGAGAAGGGTGGGTCGATGGCTACACCTTC. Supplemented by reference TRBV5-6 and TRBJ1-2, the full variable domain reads DAGVTQSPTHLIKTRGQQVTLRCSPKSGHDTVSWYQQALGQGPQFIFQYYEEEERQRGNFPDRFSGHQFPNYSSELNVNALLLGDSALYLCASSPGEGWVDGYTFGSGTRLTVV.

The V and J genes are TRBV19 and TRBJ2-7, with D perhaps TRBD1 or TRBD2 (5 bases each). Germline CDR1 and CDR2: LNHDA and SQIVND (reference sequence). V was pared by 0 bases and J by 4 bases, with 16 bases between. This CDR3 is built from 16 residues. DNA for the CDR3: TGTGCCAGTAGTATAGAGTGGCAGGGACCATATTACGAGCAGTACTTC. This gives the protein CASSIEWQGPYYEQYF.

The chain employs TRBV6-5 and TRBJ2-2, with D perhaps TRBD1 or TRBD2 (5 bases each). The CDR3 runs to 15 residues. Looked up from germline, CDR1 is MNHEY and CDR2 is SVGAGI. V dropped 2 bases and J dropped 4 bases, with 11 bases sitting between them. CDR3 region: CASSYGGDGTGELFF. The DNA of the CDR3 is TGTGCCAGCAGTTACGGGGGTGATGGCACCGGGGAGCTGTTTTTT.

The CDR3 is CASTADRGPYEQYF. CDR3 nucleotides: TGTGCCAGCACCGCCGACAGGGGGCCCTACGAGCAGTACTTC. V usage is TRBV28 and J usage is TRBJ2-7; 10 bases are shared with TRBD1. V gave up 7 bases and J gave up 2 bases; unmatched junction bases: 5. The CDR3 covers 14 residues. Per the germline V gene, CDR1 is MDHEN and CDR2 is SYDVKM.

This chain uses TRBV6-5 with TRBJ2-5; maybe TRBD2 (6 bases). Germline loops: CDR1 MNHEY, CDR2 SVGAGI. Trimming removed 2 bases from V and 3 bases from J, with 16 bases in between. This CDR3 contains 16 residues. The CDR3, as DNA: TGTGCCAGCAGTTACGGCGGCGTGGGACTCAAAGAGACCCAGTACTTC. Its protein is CASSYGGVGLKETQYF.